These 18 T cell receptor beta chains share one sample of origin, sequenced in a study of blood T cell repertoires in COVID-19. Method: immunoSEQ multiplex PCR; TCRdb's copy keeps in-frame clones and lacks some. Of some 270,000 clones in the sample, 90% were seen once. Sequences were obtained from peripheral blood. Source of these receptors: a woman aged 55-69 years with COVID-19, enrolled during active disease.

This clone was detected only a few times. This CDR3 is CAISESDRANTEAFF. The CDR3 nucleotides are TGTGCCATCAGTGAGTCGGACAGGGCGAACACTGAAGCTTTCTTT. The chain combines TRBV10-3 with TRBJ1-1; 8 bases fit TRBD1. Losses at the gene ends were 0 bases for V and 1 base for J; bases not matched to a gene: 1. The CDR3 has 15 amino acids. Germline V lookup: CDR1 ENHRY, CDR2 SYGVKD.

In DNA, the CDR3 is TGTGCCATCAGTGAACTAGCGGGGGGTCAAGAGACCCAGTACTTC. This gives the protein CAISELAGGQETQYF. The rearrangement links TRBV10-3 to TRBJ2-5; 12 positions match TRBD2. This CDR3 has 15 residues. Germline V gene lookup returns CDR1 ENHRY and CDR2 SYGVKD. The ends lost 3 bases at V and 2 bases at J; junction bases unmatched: 1.

The chain employs TRBV4-3 and TRBJ2-1; 14 bases are a match to TRBD2. Germline loops: CDR1 LGHNA, CDR2 YSLEER. The CDR3 totals 17 residues. Trimming cost V 4 bases and J 9 bases; bases outside gene matches: 11. The CDR3 region has the DNA TGCGCCAGCAGCCCCCTAGGGACTAGCGGGAGAGGAGTTGAGCAGTTCTTC. It codes for CASSPLGTSGRGVEQFF.

This clone was recorded once. This chain connects TRBV7-3 to TRBJ2-2, with a weak D call TRBD2 (6 bases). The V and J ends lost 0 bases and 6 bases respectively, with 11 bases between them. The CDR3 has 15 amino acids. Per the germline V gene, CDR1 is SGHTA and CDR2 is FQGTGA. DNA of the CDR3: TGTGCCAGCAGCTTAACGCCGACTAGTTCCGGGGAGCTGTTTTTT. This encodes CASSLTPTSSGELFF.

The chain is built from TRBV5-6 and TRBJ1-5; the D gene is possibly TRBD1 (5 bases). Germline values: CDR1 SGHDT, CDR2 YYEEEE. The length of the CDR3 is 15 residues. V was trimmed by 7 bases and J by 0 bases, leaving 14 bases between them. As DNA, the CDR3 is TGTGCCAGCTCTTCGTCGACAGATAGCAATCAGCCCCAGCATTTT. Its protein product is CASSSSTDSNQPQHF.

The rearrangement uses TRBV18 and TRBJ2-3; TRBD1 aligns across 11 bases. Per the germline V gene, CDR1 is KGHSH and CDR2 is LQKENI. V trimming: 0 bases; J trimming: 5 bases; junction bases outside the gene matches: 4. This CDR3 comprises 16 residues. The CDR3 reads CASSPPDRGPRDTQYF. CDR3 DNA: TGTGCCAGCTCACCACCGGACAGGGGGCCGAGAGATACGCAGTATTTT.

V gene TRBV15 combines with J gene TRBJ1-2; D call uncertain. V lost 0 bases to trimming and J lost 8 bases, with 7 bases between them. The CDR3 extends over 12 amino acids. The germline gives CDR1 LNHNV, CDR2 YYDKDF (reference sequence). In DNA form, the CDR3 reads TGTGCCACCAGCAGAGATCGACTAGGCTACACCTTC. Amino acids: CATSRDRLGYTF.

V and J are TRBV7-3 and TRBJ2-3; maybe TRBD1 (5 bases). Trimming removed 2 bases at V and 3 bases at J, with 18 bases between. The CDR3 is 17 residues long. Germline V gene lookup returns CDR1 SGHTA and CDR2 FQGTGA. The CDR3 is CASSLGPRGKGTDTQYF. The DNA for the CDR3 is TGTGCCAGCAGCTTAGGACCGCGTGGAAAGGGGACAGATACGCAGTATTTT.

The chain combines TRBV6-5 with TRBJ1-6; D call uncertain. From germline, CDR1 is MNHEY and CDR2 SVGAGI. V lost 6 bases and J 5 bases, leaving 5 bases between the germline ends. This CDR3 is built from 12 residues. The CDR3 DNA reads as TGTGCCAGCAGGAGAAATAATTCACCCCTCCACTTT. It encodes CASRRNNSPLHF.

The genes are TRBV9 and TRBJ1-5; TRBD1 agrees at 10 bases. Germline loops: CDR1 SGDLS, CDR2 YYNGEE. CDR3 length equals 16 residues. With V trimmed by 4 bases and J by 2 bases, 6 bases remained unmatched. This CDR3 reads CASSMGDRGGNQPQHF. The CDR3 DNA sequence: TGTGCCAGCAGCATGGGGGACAGGGGAGGCAATCAGCCCCAGCATTTT.

J is TRBJ1-1 and V is TRBV30; D is unclear. The V end was cut by 0 bases, the J end by 1 base, with 9 bases between. CDR3 size: 14 residues. Germline loops: CDR1 GTSNPN, CDR2 SVGIG (reference sequence). CDR3 loop: CAWSVTRGNTEAFF. As DNA, the CDR3 is TGTGCCTGGAGTGTAACCAGAGGGAACACTGAAGCTTTCTTT.

The chain carries TRBV29-1 and TRBJ1-1; D is unresolved. Trimming took off 2 bases at V and 3 bases at J, with 10 bases between the two ends. This CDR3 comprises 13 residues. Germline assignment: CDR1 SQVTM and CDR2 ANQGSEA. CDR3 in amino acids: CSVELSRDTEAFF. As DNA, the CDR3 is TGCAGCGTTGAATTGTCCCGGGACACTGAAGCTTTCTTT.

This rearrangement joins TRBV10-3 to TRBJ2-3; D is possibly TRBD2 (7 bases). The V end lost 7 bases, the J end lost 4 bases, and 12 bases lay between the germline ends. CDR3 length: 13 residues. Germline CDR1 and CDR2: ENHRY and SYGVKD. The CDR3, as DNA: TGTGCCATCAATGGGGGGGCGGCAGATACGCAGTATTTT. Protein sequence: CAINGGAADTQYF.

The V gene is TRBV6-4, the J gene TRBJ2-3; 9 nucleotides line up with TRBD2. Looked up from germline, CDR1 is MRHNA and CDR2 is SNTAGT. V shed 3 bases, J shed 1 base, and the junction held 2 bases outside the gene matches. This CDR3 region has 15 residues. CDR3 sequence: CASSEERGGTDTQYF. CDR3 in DNA: TGTGCCAGCAGTGAAGAGCGGGGGGGCACAGATACGCAGTATTTT.

With regard to this clone: Other DNA variants within this sample encode the same CDR3. This chain uses TRBV6-2 or TRBV6-3 with TRBJ1-2; 9 bases are shared with TRBD1. Trimming cost V 5 bases and J 4 bases; bases outside gene matches: 8. From germline, CDR1 is MNHEY and CDR2 SVGEGT. The CDR3 consists of 15 residues. CDR3 DNA sequence: TGTGCCAGCAGTACCCTAAGGACAGGGGCCTATGGCTACACCTTC. Its translation is CASSTLRTGAYGYTF.

This chain joins TRBV27 and TRBJ2-7; 8 bases fit TRBD1. With V trimmed by 5 bases and J by 2 bases, 17 bases remained unmatched. The germline CDR1 and CDR2 sequences are MNHEY and SMNVEV (reference sequence). This CDR3 is 18 amino acids long. The CDR3 DNA follows: TGTGCCAGCAGTCTCCAGGCCCCGTGGACAGGGATAACCTACGAGCAGTACTTC. This codes for CASSLQAPWTGITYEQYF.

V is TRBV5-8 and J is TRBJ1-3, with D uncertain. The CDR3 is 14 residues long. Per germline, CDR1 SGHTS and CDR2 YDEGEE. Trimming removed 2 bases from V and 2 bases from J, with 8 bases in between. The CDR3 here is CASSLSLAGNTIYF. The DNA of the CDR3 is TGTGCCAGCAGCTTATCCCTCGCTGGAAACACCATATATTTT. Supplemented by reference TRBV5-8 and TRBJ1-3, the full variable domain reads EAGVTQSPTHLIKTRGQQATLRCSPISGHTSVYWYQQALGLGLQFLLWYDEGEERNRGNFPPRFSGRQFPNYSSELNVNALELEDSALYLCASSLSLAGNTIYFGEGSWLTVV.

This clone was recorded only once. CDR3 DNA: TGTGCCAGCAGCCTCGGACTAGCGGGGGGTCTTTCCTACGAGCAGTACTTC. Its translation: CASSLGLAGGLSYEQYF. This sequence joins TRBV6-2 or TRBV6-3 and TRBJ2-7; 14 bases agree with TRBD2. Losses at the gene ends were 6 bases for V and 1 base for J; bases not matched to a gene: 8. The CDR3 runs 17 residues. Germline values: CDR1 MNHEY, CDR2 SVGEGT.